This T cell receptor beta chain was documented in a study of cytomegalovirus exposure and HLA in healthy donors. PCR primers comprised 60 Vbeta and 13 Jbeta primers. Clones were read by immunoSEQ multiplex PCR, and TCRdb kept only the in-frame ones, dropping some. This sample has about 100,000 clones, with roughly 85% found just once. The CDR3 length is 12 residues. V lost 8 bases, J lost 10 bases, and 17 bases lay in between. Looked up from germline, CDR1 is SGHAT and CDR2 is FQNNGV. Sequencing was done on a sample of PBMCs. This chain joins TRBV11-2 and TRBJ1-1, with D possibly matching TRBD1 (6 bases). This TCR was recovered from a middle-aged man in good health and CMV-seronegative. The CDR3 spells CASGNRVVGAFF. The CDR3 nucleotides are TGTGCCAGCGGGAACAGGGTGGTAGGAGCTTTCTTT.